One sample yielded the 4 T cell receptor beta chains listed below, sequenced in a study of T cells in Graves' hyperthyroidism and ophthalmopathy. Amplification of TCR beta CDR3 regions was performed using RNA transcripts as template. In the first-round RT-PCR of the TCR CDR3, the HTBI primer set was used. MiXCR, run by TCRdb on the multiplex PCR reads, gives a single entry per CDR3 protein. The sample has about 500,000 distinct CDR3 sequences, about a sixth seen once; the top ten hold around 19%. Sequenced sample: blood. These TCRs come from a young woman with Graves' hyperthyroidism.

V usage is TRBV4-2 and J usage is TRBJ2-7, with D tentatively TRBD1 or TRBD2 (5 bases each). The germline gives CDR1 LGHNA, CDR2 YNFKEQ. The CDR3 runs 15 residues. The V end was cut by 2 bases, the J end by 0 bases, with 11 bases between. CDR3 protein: CASSQPGTDSYEQYF. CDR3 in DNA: TGTGCCAGCAGCCAACCCGGGACGGACTCCTACGAGCAGTACTTC.

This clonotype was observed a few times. The CDR3 nucleotides are TGTGCCAGCAGTTTGTGGCAGGGGAAGAACACCGGGGAGCTGTTTTTT. This codes for CASSLWQGKNTGELFF. V gene TRBV12-3 or TRBV12-4 combines with J gene TRBJ2-2; tentatively, D is TRBD1 (6 bases). The CDR3 is made up of 16 amino acids. V was cut by 3 bases and J by 1 base, with 12 bases left in between.

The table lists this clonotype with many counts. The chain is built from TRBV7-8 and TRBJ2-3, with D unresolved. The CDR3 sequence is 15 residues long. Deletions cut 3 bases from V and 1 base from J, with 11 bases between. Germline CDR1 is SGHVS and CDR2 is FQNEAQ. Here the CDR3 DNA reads TGTGCCAGCAGCTTTAGAAGTTGGGGCACAGATACGCAGTATTTT. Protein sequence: CASSFRSWGTDTQYF.

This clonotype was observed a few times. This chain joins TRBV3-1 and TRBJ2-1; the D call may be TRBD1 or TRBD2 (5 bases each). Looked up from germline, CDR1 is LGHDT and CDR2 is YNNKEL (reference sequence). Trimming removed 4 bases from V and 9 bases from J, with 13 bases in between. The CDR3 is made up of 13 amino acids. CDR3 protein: CASSLTGTIEQFF. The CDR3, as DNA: TGTGCCAGCAGCCTCACCGGGACGATTGAGCAGTTCTTC.